This T cell receptor (beta chain) comes out of a study of CXCR3-negative and CXCR3-positive naive CD8 T cells (dated 2019 in TCRdb). Background on the whole study: About 150 million TRB reads were obtained in total, roughly 1.5 +/- 0.3 million reads per library. The diversity and physicochemical repertoire analyses included 11 donors pooled from two independent experiments. Naive subsets from about five donors and memory cells from 3 donors were included in the TRBV-TRBJ cluster analysis. Study-level results and caveats: Comparably high repertoire diversity was found in both naive subsets, whereas much lower repertoire diversity was found in memory CD8+ T cells. Compared with CXCR3-negative naive cells, CXCR3-positive naive cells had TRB CDR3s with higher hydrophobicity (lower Kidera factor 4), lower energy, and higher strength and volume indices. Surface CD5, linked to self-reactivity in mice, was comparable between naive subsets; TCR interaction strength was therefore also inferred from TRB CDR3 physicochemical properties. TRBV-TRBJ usage was similar between naive CXCR3-negative and CXCR3-positive cells from the same donor, while memory cells showed distinct patterns. CXCR3 expression partially decreased after cryopreservation, so most assays used freshly isolated PBMCs.

Per the germline V gene, SGHVS is the CDR1 and FQNEAQ is the CDR2. The CDR3 spans 17 residues, from the cysteine through the phenylalanine. No DNA accompanies this entry. For every CD8+ T cell subset, 300,000 cells were flow-sorted straight into RLT lysis buffer, and each subset was sorted in triplicate. To keep memory contaminants out, a stringent definition of naive CD8+ T cells was applied: CD45RO-CCR7+CD27+CD95-. Peripheral blood mononuclear cells were isolated from buffy coats by standard density gradient centrifugation. Naive CXCR3-negative and CXCR3-positive CD8+ T cells were flow-sorted using a FACSAria III. An RNeasy Mini Kit was used to extract total RNA from the sorted cells. Points on this clonotype: No antigen is known for it.

TCRdb records NextSeq 550 as the sequencer. The Human TCR Profiling Kit (MiLaboratory) was used to prepare UMI-labeled 5' RACE TRB cDNA libraries. cDNA synthesis used the entire amount of extracted RNA, and PCR amplification then used the entire amount of cDNA produced. Libraries were prepared in parallel with an identical number of PCR cycles. The study's own analysis went as follows. With a minimum of two reads required per UMI, MIGEC and MiXCR pulled out about 49,000 +/- 11,000 unique UMI-labeled TRB cDNA molecules from each library. On average, about 40,000 +/- 10,000 functional in-frame TRB CDR3 nucleotide clonotypes lacking stop codons were found per library. Diversity metrics, including normalized Shannon-Wiener and Chao1, were computed in VDJtools after downsampling to 5000 UMI-labeled TRB molecules per sample. Clonotype-size-weighted physicochemical properties of the central five CDR3 residues (interaction energy, strength, volume and Kidera factor 4) were computed in VDJtools. The reads underwent TCRdb reprocessing, giving one record for each CDR3 protein sequence and no DNA. For this entry, the V and J calls and clone size follow TCRdb and not the study's own pipeline. The table kept for this sample lists tens of thousands of distinct CDR3 sequences. The biggest ten clones account for 0.5% to 0.6% of the sample.

Sequenced: naive CXCR3+ CD8+ T cells from blood. The meaning of the sample's cell subset or site label: CD45RO-CCR7+CD27+CD95- naive CD8+ T cells expressing CXCR3 (TNR3+). The sequence was obtained from a human donor in good health. Some clones in this sample may be carry-over from other donors' samples. This chain joins TRBV7-8 to TRBJ2-3; TCRdb calls TRBD1, which cannot be checked without DNA. The CDR3 region has the sequence CASSFGWGGESTDTQYF.